The sequence of this T cell receptor beta chain was determined in a study of T cell responses to AZD1222 COVID-19 vaccine. V lost 3 bases and J lost 6; bases outside the gene matches: 6. The CDR3 extends over 14 amino acids. Germline values: CDR1 MGHDK, CDR2 SYGVNS. Whole-study findings and limits: Spike-specific TCR repertoires showed rising breadth and depth after two AZD1222 doses. Most donors were white British and more were female, and clonal diversity was possibly underestimated. Spike was spanned by vaccine-associated CD4 TCRs, which were dominant at 160-218 and 743-854. Repertoire collection took place solely once the T cell response had peaked.

Concerning this clone itself: What it binds is not known.

Here immunoSEQ multiplex PCR was the method, and the copy in TCRdb shows in-frame clones only, minus some. The sample lists 70,000 to 90,000 clones, over 75% occurring once. This TCR derives from an adult who received the AZD1222 COVID-19 vaccine. The V gene is TRBV25-1, the J gene TRBJ1-2, with TRBD1 identical over 8 bases. The source material was peripheral blood, sampled 28 days after the second AZD1222 dose. The CDR3 loop reads CASSEDRAAHGYTF. DNA for the CDR3: TGTGCCAGCAGTGAGGACAGGGCAGCTCATGGCTACACCTTC.